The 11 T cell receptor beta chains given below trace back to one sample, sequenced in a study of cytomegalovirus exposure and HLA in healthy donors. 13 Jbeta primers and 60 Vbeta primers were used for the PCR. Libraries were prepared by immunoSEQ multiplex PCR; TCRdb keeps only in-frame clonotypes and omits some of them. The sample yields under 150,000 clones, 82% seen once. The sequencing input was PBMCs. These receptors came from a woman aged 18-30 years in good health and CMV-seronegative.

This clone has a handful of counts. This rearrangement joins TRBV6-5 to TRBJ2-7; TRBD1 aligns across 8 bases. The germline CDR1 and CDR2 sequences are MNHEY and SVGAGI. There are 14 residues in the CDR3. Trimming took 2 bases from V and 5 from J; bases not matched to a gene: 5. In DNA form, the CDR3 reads TGTGCCAGCAGTTACGGGGACAGGCCCCACGAGCAGTACTTC. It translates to CASSYGDRPHEQYF.

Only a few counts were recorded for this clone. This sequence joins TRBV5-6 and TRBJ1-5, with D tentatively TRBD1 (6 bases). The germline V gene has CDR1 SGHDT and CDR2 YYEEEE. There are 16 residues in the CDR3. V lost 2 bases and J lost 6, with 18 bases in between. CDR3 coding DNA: TGTGCCAGCAGCTTCAGTTGGGGGGGCACGGCTCAGCCCCAGCATTTT. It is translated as CASSFSWGGTAQPQHF. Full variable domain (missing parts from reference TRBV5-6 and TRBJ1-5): DAGVTQSPTHLIKTRGQQVTLRCSPKSGHDTVSWYQQALGQGPQFIFQYYEEEERQRGNFPDRFSGHQFPNYSSELNVNALLLGDSALYLCASSFSWGGTAQPQHFGDGTRLSIL.

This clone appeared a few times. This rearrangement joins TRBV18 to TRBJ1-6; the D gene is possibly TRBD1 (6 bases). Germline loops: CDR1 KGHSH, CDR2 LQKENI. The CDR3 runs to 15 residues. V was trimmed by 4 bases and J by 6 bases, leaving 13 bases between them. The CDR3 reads CASSLKTGSNSPLHF. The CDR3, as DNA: TGTGCCAGCTCACTAAAGACAGGCAGTAATTCACCCCTCCACTTT.

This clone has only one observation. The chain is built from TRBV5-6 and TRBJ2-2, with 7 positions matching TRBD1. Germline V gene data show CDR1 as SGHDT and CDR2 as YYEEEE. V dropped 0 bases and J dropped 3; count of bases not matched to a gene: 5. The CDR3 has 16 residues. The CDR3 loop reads CASSLVGQYDTGELFF. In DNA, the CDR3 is TGTGCCAGCAGCTTGGTGGGACAGTATGACACCGGGGAGCTGTTTTTT.

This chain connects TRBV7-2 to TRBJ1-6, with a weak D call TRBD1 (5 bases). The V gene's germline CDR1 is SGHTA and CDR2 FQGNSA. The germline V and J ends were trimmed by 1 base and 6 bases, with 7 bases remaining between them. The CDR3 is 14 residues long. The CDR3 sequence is CASSLEQVNSPLHF. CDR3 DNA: TGTGCCAGCAGCTTAGAACAGGTTAATTCACCCCTCCACTTT.

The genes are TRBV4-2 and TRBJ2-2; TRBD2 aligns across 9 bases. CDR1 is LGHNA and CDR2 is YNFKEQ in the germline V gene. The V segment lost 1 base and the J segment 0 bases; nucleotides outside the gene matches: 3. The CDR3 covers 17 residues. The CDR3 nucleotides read TGTGCCAGCAGCCAAGGCGGGGGGGCCGCGAACACCGGGGAGCTGTTTTTT. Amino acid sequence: CASSQGGGAANTGELFF.

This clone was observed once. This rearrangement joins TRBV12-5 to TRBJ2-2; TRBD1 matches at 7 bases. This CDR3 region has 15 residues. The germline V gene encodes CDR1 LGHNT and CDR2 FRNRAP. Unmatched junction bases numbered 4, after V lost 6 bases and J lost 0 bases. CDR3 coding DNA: TGTGCTAGTGGCCCGGGACAGTCGAACACCGGGGAGCTGTTTTTT. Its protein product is CASGPGQSNTGELFF.

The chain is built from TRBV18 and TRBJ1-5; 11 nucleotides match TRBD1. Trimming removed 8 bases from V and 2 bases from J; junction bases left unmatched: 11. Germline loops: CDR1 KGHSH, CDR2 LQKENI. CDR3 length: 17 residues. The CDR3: CASRMGTGGPGNQPQHF. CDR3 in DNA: TGTGCCAGCCGGATGGGGACAGGGGGTCCGGGCAATCAGCCCCAGCATTTT.

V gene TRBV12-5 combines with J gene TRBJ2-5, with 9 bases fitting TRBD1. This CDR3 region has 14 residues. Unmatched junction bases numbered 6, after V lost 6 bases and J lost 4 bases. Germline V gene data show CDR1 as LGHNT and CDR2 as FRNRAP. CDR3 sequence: CASGSGTGSETQYF. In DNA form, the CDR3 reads TGTGCTAGTGGATCCGGGACAGGGTCAGAGACCCAGTACTTC.

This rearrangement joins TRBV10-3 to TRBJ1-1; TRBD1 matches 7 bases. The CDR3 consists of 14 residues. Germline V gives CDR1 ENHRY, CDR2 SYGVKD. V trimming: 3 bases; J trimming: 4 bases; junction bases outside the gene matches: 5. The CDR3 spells CAISEPTGRTEAFF. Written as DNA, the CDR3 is TGTGCCATCAGTGAACCGACAGGGCGCACTGAAGCTTTCTTT.

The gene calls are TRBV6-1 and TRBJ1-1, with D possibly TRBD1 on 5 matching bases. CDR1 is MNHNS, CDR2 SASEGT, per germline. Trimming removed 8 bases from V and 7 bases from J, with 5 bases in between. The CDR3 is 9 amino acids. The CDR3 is CASGHEAFF. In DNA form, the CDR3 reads TGTGCCAGCGGACATGAAGCTTTCTTT.